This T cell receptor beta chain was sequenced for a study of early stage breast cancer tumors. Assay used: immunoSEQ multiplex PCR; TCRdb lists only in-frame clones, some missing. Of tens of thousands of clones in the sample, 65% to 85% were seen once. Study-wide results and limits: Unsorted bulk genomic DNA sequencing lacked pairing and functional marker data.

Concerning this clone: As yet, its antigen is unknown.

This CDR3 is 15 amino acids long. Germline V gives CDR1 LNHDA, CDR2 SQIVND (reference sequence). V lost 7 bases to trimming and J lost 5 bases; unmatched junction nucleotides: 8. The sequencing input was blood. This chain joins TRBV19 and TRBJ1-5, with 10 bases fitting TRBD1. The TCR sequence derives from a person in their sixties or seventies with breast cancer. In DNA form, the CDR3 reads TGTGCCAGTAAGAGGGACAGGGGAGGAGATCAGCCCCAGCATTTT. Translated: CASKRDRGGDQPQHF.